These 26 T cell receptor beta chains were all obtained from the same sample, sequenced in a study of radiation and T cells in renal cell carcinoma. The sample's treatment: treatment-naive control, cytoreductive nephrectomy. Clones were sequenced by immunoSEQ multiplex PCR, and TCRdb holds only the in-frame ones, with some missing. The repertoire includes about 10,000 clones, roughly 60% of them detected once, and roughly 9.7% sits in the top ten. The input for sequencing was tumor tissue, taken from a patient whose treatment was nephrectomy without radiotherapy. These receptors were collected from a man aged 35-49 years with renal cell carcinoma.

By frequency in the sample, this clone is medium-sized. The V call is TRBV7-9, the J call TRBJ1-4, with D possibly TRBD1 on 6 matching bases. The CDR3 totals 14 residues. Trimming took off 3 bases at V and 4 bases at J, with 9 bases between the two ends. The V gene's germline CDR1 is SEHNR and CDR2 FQNEAQ (reference sequence). DNA for the CDR3: TGTGCCAGCAGCTTGGGGACATATAATGAAAAACTGTTTTTT. As protein: CASSLGTYNEKLFF.

The chain is built from TRBV10-3 and TRBJ1-1; possibly TRBD1 for D (5 bases). This CDR3 is built from 14 residues. The germline V and J ends were trimmed by 7 bases and 2 bases, with 14 bases remaining between them. Germline assignment: CDR1 ENHRY and CDR2 SYGVKD. CDR3 loop: CAIKGKGVNTEAFF. The CDR3 DNA sequence: TGTGCCATCAAGGGGAAGGGCGTAAACACTGAAGCTTTCTTT.

V gene TRBV9 combines with J gene TRBJ2-1; the match to TRBD2 covers 12 bases. The V gene end was trimmed by 3 bases and the J gene end by 4 bases; junction bases not matched to a gene: 2. Germline V gives CDR1 SGDLS, CDR2 YYNGEE. This CDR3 spans 15 amino acids. CDR3 sequence reads: CASSDLAGGYNEQFF. The CDR3 DNA follows: TGTGCCAGCAGCGACCTAGCGGGAGGGTACAATGAGCAGTTCTTC.

The chain couples TRBV19 to TRBJ2-5, with TRBD1 identical over 7 bases. Germline CDR1 and CDR2: LNHDA and SQIVND (reference sequence). V gave up 6 bases and J gave up 5 bases; unmatched junction bases: 9. This CDR3 contains 14 residues. The CDR3 loop is CASSPTGLRETQYF. The CDR3 DNA sequence: TGTGCCAGTAGCCCGACAGGGTTAAGGGAGACCCAGTACTTC.

The chain joins TRBV7-2 to TRBJ2-7; 7 bases are a match to TRBD1. The ends lost 1 base at V and 9 bases at J; junction bases unmatched: 18. Germline assignment: CDR1 SGHTA and CDR2 FQGNSA. CDR3 length: 17 residues. DNA of the CDR3: TGTGCCAGCAGCTTAGTGGTGGGCAGGGGGATTTCCCCACCGCAGTACTTC. Encoded protein: CASSLVVGRGISPPQYF.

This rearrangement joins TRBV9 to TRBJ2-1, with 10 bases fitting TRBD2. Germline V lookup: CDR1 SGDLS, CDR2 YYNGEE. The V segment lost 1 base and the J segment 7 bases; nucleotides outside the gene matches: 8. The CDR3 loop spans 16 amino acids. The CDR3 nucleotides read TGTGCCAGCAGCGTAAGCGGAGCGGGAGGGGGGAATGAGCAGTTCTTC. Its protein is CASSVSGAGGGNEQFF.

CDR3 protein: CASSATRQNTGELFF. The CDR3 DNA follows: TGTGCCAGCAGCGCGACTAGGCAGAACACCGGGGAGCTGTTTTTT. This sequence joins TRBV2 and TRBJ2-2, with D maybe TRBD2 (6 bases). V dropped 6 bases and J dropped 1 base, with 12 bases sitting between them. Per the germline V gene, CDR1 is SNHLY and CDR2 is FYNNEI. The CDR3 has 15 amino acids.

By share, this clone counts as medium-sized (0.01 to 0.1%). The rearrangement links TRBV11-3 to TRBJ2-7; D is undetermined. Per the germline V gene, CDR1 is SGHNT and CDR2 is YENEEA. This CDR3 comprises 13 residues. The ends were cut back, 3 bases at V and 6 bases at J, with 12 bases in the middle. The CDR3 region has the DNA TGTGCCAGCAGCTTGACTTTCGAGGCCGAGCAGTACTTC. This translates into CASSLTFEAEQYF.

This clone was observed a few times. This chain joins TRBV5-6 and TRBJ2-7, with D maybe TRBD2 (6 bases). The germline CDR1 and CDR2 sequences are SGHDT and YYEEEE. Deletions cut 4 bases from V and 4 bases from J, with 12 bases between. CDR3 length: 13 residues. CDR3 nucleotides: TGTGCCAGCAGCGCGGGACCGATGTACGAGCAGTACGTC. This encodes CASSAGPMYEQYV.

This clone is judged medium-sized (0.01 to 0.1%). The chain combines TRBV7-9 with TRBJ2-7; 11 bases are shared with TRBD2. The length of the CDR3 is 14 residues. The V and J ends lost 5 bases and 5 bases, in that order; junction bases with no gene match: 5. Germline assignment: CDR1 SEHNR and CDR2 FQNEAQ (reference sequence). The chain's CDR3 is CASSPKTSGDEQYV. CDR3 coding DNA: TGTGCCAGCAGCCCAAAGACTAGCGGGGACGAGCAGTACGTC.

This sequence joins TRBV9 and TRBJ2-2; D is undetermined. V was trimmed by 0 bases and J by 0 bases, leaving 3 bases between them. This CDR3 comprises 14 residues. Germline CDR1 and CDR2: SGDLS and YYNGEE. CDR3 nucleotide sequence: TGTGCCAGCAGCGTAGTGGCGAACACCGGGGAGCTGTTTTTT. Amino acid sequence: CASSVVANTGELFF. The full variable domain, in which reference TRBV9 and TRBJ2-2 provide the parts outside the CDR3, is DSGVTQTPKHLITATGQRVTLRCSPRSGDLSVYWYQQSLDQGLQFLIQYYNGEERAKGNILERFSAQQFPDLHSELNLSSLELGDSALYFCASSVVANTGELFFGEGSRLTVL.

CDR3 coding DNA: TGTGCCAGTAGTATGTACAGCTCGAACACTGAAGCTTTCTTT. Encoded protein: CASSMYSSNTEAFF. This rearrangement joins TRBV19 to TRBJ1-1; no clear D gene. This CDR3 spans 14 amino acids. The V end was cut by 3 bases, the J end by 1 base, with 9 bases between. Germline V lookup: CDR1 LNHDA, CDR2 SQIVND (reference sequence).

The chain uses TRBV15 and TRBJ2-3; tentatively, D is TRBD1 or TRBD2 (5 bases each). V lost 1 base and J lost 2, with 7 bases in between. Germline V lookup: CDR1 LNHNV, CDR2 YYDKDF (reference sequence). This CDR3 contains 14 residues. The DNA of the CDR3 is TGTGCCACCAGCAGAGGAGGGGACACAGATACGCAGTATTTT. As protein: CATSRGGDTDTQYF. The full variable domain, completed using reference TRBV15 and TRBJ2-3, is DAMVIQNPRYQVTQFGKPVTLSCSQTLNHNVMYWYQQKSSQAPKLLFHYYDKDFNNEADTPDNFQSRRPNTSFCFLDIRSPGLGDTAMYLCATSRGGDTDTQYFGPGTRLTVL.

The chain is built from TRBV7-1 and TRBJ1-5; maybe TRBD1 (6 bases). TRBV7-1 is an open reading frame whose function is uncertain. The CDR3 runs to 14 residues. V lost 3 bases, J lost 1 base, and 7 bases lay in between. CDR3 amino acids: CASSSGGSNQPQHF. The DNA of the CDR3 is TGTGCCAGCAGCTCCGGGGGCAGCAATCAGCCCCAGCATTTT.

This rearrangement joins TRBV6-4 to TRBJ1-1, with a tentative D call TRBD1 (6 bases). CDR3 size: 13 residues. V was shortened by 3 bases and J by 4 bases, with 9 bases between the two germline ends. Germline CDR1 and CDR2: MRHNA and SNTAGT. The CDR3 DNA reads as TGTGCCAGCAGTGAGGGGGGCGGCACTGAAGCTTTCTTT. This translates into CASSEGGGTEAFF.

This clone was counted a single time. The rearrangement joins TRBV11-1 to TRBJ2-4; possibly TRBD1 for D (6 bases). CDR1 is SGHAT, CDR2 FQDESV, per germline (reference sequence). The CDR3 consists of 15 residues. V was shortened by 5 bases and J by 1 base, with 12 bases between the two germline ends. This CDR3 is CASSPLDRAKNIQYF. The CDR3 DNA follows: TGTGCCAGCAGCCCCCTAGACAGGGCCAAAAACATTCAGTACTTC. Complete variable domain (other parts from reference TRBV11-1 and TRBJ2-4): EAEVAQSPRYKITEKSQAVAFWCDPISGHATLYWYRQILGQGPELLVQFQDESVVDDSQLPKDRFSAERLKGVDSTLKIQPAELGDSAMYLCASSPLDRAKNIQYFGAGTRLSVL.

This CDR3 reads CASSYRDSQETQYF. DNA for the CDR3: TGTGCCAGCAGCTACCGGGACTCCCAAGAGACCCAGTACTTC. The chain links TRBV7-2 to TRBJ2-5; D possibly corresponds to TRBD2 (6 bases). CDR3 length: 14 amino acids. Germline loops: CDR1 SGHTA, CDR2 FQGNSA. Between the trimmed V and J ends, which lost 4 bases and 1 base, there was a span of 10 bases. The full variable domain, rest sourced from reference TRBV7-2 and TRBJ2-5, is GAGVSQSPSNKVTEKGKDVELRCDPISGHTALYWYRQSLGQGLEFLIYFQGNSAPDKSGLPSDRFSAERTGGSVSTLTIQRTQQEDSAVYLCASSYRDSQETQYFGPGTRLLVL.

The chain has TRBV29-1 and TRBJ2-7, with D tentatively TRBD1 or TRBD2 (5 bases each). The V and J ends lost 6 bases and 3 bases respectively, with 12 bases between them. CDR1 SQVTM and CDR2 ANQGSEA come from the germline V gene. The CDR3 contains 12 residues. The CDR3 region is CSVGTVDYEQYF. CDR3 nucleotide sequence: TGCAGCGTGGGGACGGTTGACTACGAGCAGTACTTC.

This clone is a singleton in its sample. The chain couples TRBV10-3 to TRBJ2-5, with D possibly being TRBD2 (6 bases). Trimming removed 4 bases at V and 7 bases at J, with 28 bases between. The CDR3 consists of 18 residues. Per the germline V gene, CDR1 is ENHRY and CDR2 is SYGVKD. CDR3 residues: CAISAPGSPGRPSGTQYF. The CDR3 nucleotides read TGTGCCATCAGTGCTCCCGGGAGTCCAGGGAGGCCAAGCGGGACCCAGTACTTC.

The chain has TRBV30 and TRBJ2-1, with 8 bases fitting TRBD2. V shed 7 bases and J 2 bases; nucleotides not matched to a gene: 4. The germline CDR1 and CDR2 sequences are GTSNPN and SVGIG (reference sequence). The CDR3 totals 13 residues. The CDR3: CASSGPTYNEQFF. The CDR3 DNA sequence: TGTGCCTCTAGCGGGCCTACCTACAATGAGCAGTTCTTC.

The V and J genes are TRBV28 and TRBJ1-2, with TRBD1 identical over 8 bases. J gave up 6 bases and V 1 base, and 13 bases lay outside the gene matches. The CDR3 totals 17 residues. In germline, CDR1 is MDHEN, CDR2 SYDVKM. The CDR3 region has the DNA TGTGCCAGCAGTTTATCACCATACCCAGGGGGCGCAGATGGCTACACCTTC. Translated, it gives CASSLSPYPGGADGYTF.

This clone was seen once. A junction boundary mismatches the germline segment, possibly from a read error. The chain carries TRBV7-7 and TRBJ2-2; TRBD2 agrees at 12 bases. This CDR3 is 15 amino acids long. Germline V gene sequence: CDR1 SSHAT, CDR2 FNYEAQ (reference sequence). CDR3 sequence (DNA): TGTGCTAGCAGCACCGGACTAGCGGGATCCGGGGAGCTGTTTTTT. This codes for CASSTGLAGSGELFF.

The chain joins TRBV5-3 to TRBJ2-3; D possibly corresponds to TRBD1 (5 bases). TRBV5-3 has ORF status, its function being uncertain. V gave up 0 bases and J gave up 6 bases, with 17 bases separating them. This CDR3 spans 16 amino acids. The CDR3, as DNA: TGTGCCAGAAGCTTGGAGGGGCGTCACCGACAGGATACGCAGTATTTT. This gives the protein CARSLEGRHRQDTQYF.

The V gene is TRBV28, the J gene TRBJ2-1, with 8 bases that match TRBD1. Germline CDR1 and CDR2: MDHEN and SYDVKM. V was clipped by 3 bases and J by 4 bases; unmatched bases: 8. The CDR3 has 16 amino acids. CDR3 in DNA: TGTGCCAGCAGTTTTTTATTACGACAGGGGTACAATGAGCAGTTCTTC. This translates into CASSFLLRQGYNEQFF.

The V call is TRBV10-3, the J call TRBJ2-3, with 10 bases matching TRBD2. V shed 9 bases, J shed 5 bases, and the junction held 5 bases outside the gene matches. The CDR3 runs 13 residues. CDR1 is ENHRY, CDR2 SYGVKD, per germline. This CDR3 reads CAIAGGLLDTQYF. Here the CDR3 DNA reads TGTGCCATAGCGGGAGGGCTGCTAGATACGCAGTATTTT.

The CDR3 loop reads CASSIGTSWANIQYF. DNA for the CDR3: TGTGCCAGTAGTATAGGGACTAGCTGGGCAAACATTCAGTACTTC. This rearrangement joins TRBV19 to TRBJ2-4, with 8 bases aligning to TRBD2. CDR1 is LNHDA, CDR2 SQIVND, per germline (reference sequence). Losses at the gene ends were 1 base for V and 6 bases for J; bases not matched to a gene: 5. There are 15 residues in the CDR3.